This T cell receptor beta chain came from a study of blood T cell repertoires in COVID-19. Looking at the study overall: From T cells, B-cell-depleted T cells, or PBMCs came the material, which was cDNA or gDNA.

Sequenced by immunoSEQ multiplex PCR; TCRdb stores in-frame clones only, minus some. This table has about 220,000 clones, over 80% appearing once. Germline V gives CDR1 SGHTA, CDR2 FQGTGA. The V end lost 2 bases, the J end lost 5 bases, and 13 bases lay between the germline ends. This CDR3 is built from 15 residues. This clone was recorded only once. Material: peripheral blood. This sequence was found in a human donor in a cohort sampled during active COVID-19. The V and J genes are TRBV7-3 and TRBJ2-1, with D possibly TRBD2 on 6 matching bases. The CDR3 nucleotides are TGTGCCAGCAGCTTATACGGGAGTGGCCACAATGAGCAGTTCTTC. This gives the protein CASSLYGSGHNEQFF.